This T cell receptor (beta chain) was recovered during a study of blood T cell repertoires in COVID-19. Study details: The United States, Italy and Spain provided the acute and convalescent COVID-19 samples. PBMCs, B-cell-depleted T cells, or T cells were the source of the cDNA or gDNA that made up the material.

The CDR3 totals 14 residues. The trim removed 5 bases at V and 1 base at J, leaving 4 bases unmatched. From germline, CDR1 is SNHLY and CDR2 FYNNEI. In the original workflow: For nucleated cells, counts were estimated from reference gene primer amplification. Only in-frame clones appear in the TCRdb table, and some are missing; sequencing was by immunoSEQ multiplex PCR. That table supplies the V and J calls and clone size; D and trimming were determined from the DNA. The sample has some 200,000 clones; about 87% are singletons. The chain has TRBV2 and TRBJ2-5; 7 bases agree with TRBD1. The TCR sequence derives from a man in his forties or fifties with active or convalescent COVID-19. The material sequenced was peripheral blood. DNA of the CDR3: TGTGCCAGCAGTTCGGACAGGTCCCAAGAGACCCAGTACTTC. Protein product: CASSSDRSQETQYF. Based on the CDR3 plus reference TRBV2 and TRBJ2-5, the full variable domain is EPEVTQTPSHQVTQMGQEVILRCVPISNHLYFYWYRQILGQKVEFLVSFYNNEISEKSEIFDDQFSVERPDGSNFTLKIRSTKLEDSAMYFCASSSDRSQETQYFGPGTRLLVL.